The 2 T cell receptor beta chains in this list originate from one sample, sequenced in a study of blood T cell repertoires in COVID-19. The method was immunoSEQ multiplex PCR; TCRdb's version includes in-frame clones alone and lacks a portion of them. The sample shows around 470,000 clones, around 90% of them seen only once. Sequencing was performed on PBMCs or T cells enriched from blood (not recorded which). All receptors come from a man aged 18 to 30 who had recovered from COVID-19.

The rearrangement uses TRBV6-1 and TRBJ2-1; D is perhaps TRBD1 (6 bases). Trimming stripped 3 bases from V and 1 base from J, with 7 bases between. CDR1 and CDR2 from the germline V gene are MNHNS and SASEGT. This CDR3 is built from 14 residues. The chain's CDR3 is CASSEGASYNEQFF. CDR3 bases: TGTGCCAGCAGTGAGGGGGCATCCTACAATGAGCAGTTCTTC.

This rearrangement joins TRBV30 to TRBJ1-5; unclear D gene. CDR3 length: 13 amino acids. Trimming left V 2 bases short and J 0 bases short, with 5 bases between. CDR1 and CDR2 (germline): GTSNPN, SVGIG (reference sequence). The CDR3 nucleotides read TGTGCCTGGAGTTGGAGTAGCAATCAGCCCCAGCATTTT. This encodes CAWSWSSNQPQHF.